These 30 T cell receptor beta chains were all obtained from the same sample, sequenced in a study of T-cell reconstitution after alpha-beta-depleted transplantation in children. Preparing the TCRbeta library involved the use of unique molecular identifiers. TCRdb called the PCR reads again in MiXCR, with one record for every CDR3 protein. The sample includes hundreds of thousands of distinct CDR3 sequences, 13% of them seen just once. The sample here was PBMCs, taken from the stem cell graft. These TCRs come from a human donor who donated a stem cell graft to a child with Fanconi anemia.

This clonotype occurred a few times. The chain uses TRBV5-4 and TRBJ1-6; no reliable D call. Germline CDR1 SGHNT, CDR2 YYREEE (reference sequence). V lost 1 base and J lost 6, with 8 bases in between. The CDR3 totals 14 residues. The CDR3 loop reads CASSLRGRNSPLHF. As DNA, the CDR3 is TGTGCCAGCAGCTTGCGAGGGCGTAATTCACCCCTCCACTTT.

In its sample, this clonotype was seen a few times. The V call is TRBV12-3 or TRBV12-4, the J call TRBJ1-2; D ambiguous. The CDR3 consists of 13 residues. The V gene lost 7 bases and the J gene lost 8 bases, with 17 bases spanning the gap. CDR3 sequence (DNA): TGTGCCAGCACCTTTCAGGCGGGCGTCGGCTACACCTTC. It codes for CASTFQAGVGYTF.

This clonotype was seen repeatedly, ten times or more. This chain uses TRBV20-1 with TRBJ2-3, with TRBD1 identical over 9 bases. CDR1 and CDR2 from the germline V gene are DFQATT and SNEGSKA (reference sequence). CDR3 length: 16 residues. V dropped 4 bases and J dropped 4; count of bases not matched to a gene: 12. The CDR3 loop is CSAKGGRDRESDTQYF. In DNA form, the CDR3 reads TGCAGTGCTAAGGGGGGCCGGGACAGGGAATCAGATACGCAGTATTTT.

This clonotype was recorded many times. This chain uses TRBV3-1 with TRBJ2-5; no clear D gene. The CDR3 extends over 13 amino acids. V shed 5 bases and J shed 7 bases, with 14 bases lying between them. Looked up from germline, CDR1 is LGHDT and CDR2 is YNNKEL (reference sequence). Here the CDR3 reads CASSSGRKGTQYF. The CDR3 bases are TGTGCCAGCAGCTCTGGACGGAAAGGGACCCAGTACTTC.

The J gene is TRBJ1-1, the V gene TRBV20-1, with no clear D. The V gene's germline CDR1 is DFQATT and CDR2 SNEGSKA (reference sequence). V was trimmed by 7 bases and J by 4 bases, leaving 16 bases between them. CDR3 length: 13 amino acids. CDR3 DNA: TGCAGTGTTCCCCCTTGGAGAGGCACTGAAGCTTTCTTT. This codes for CSVPPWRGTEAFF.

This clonotype was counted between two and nine times. This chain joins TRBV5-1 and TRBJ2-3; no reliable D call. Germline CDR1 is SGHRS and CDR2 is YFSETQ. This CDR3 spans 15 amino acids. The germline V and J ends were trimmed by 0 bases and 0 bases, with 8 bases remaining between them. The CDR3 DNA is TGCGCCAGCAGCTTGGACAGTCTAAGCACAGATACGCAGTATTTT. This translates into CASSLDSLSTDTQYF.

The chain links TRBV4-3 to TRBJ2-5; no clear D gene. The germline V and J ends were trimmed by 1 base and 2 bases, with 8 bases remaining between them. Germline V gene lookup returns CDR1 LGHNA and CDR2 YSLEER. CDR3 length: 14 residues. CDR3 nucleotides: TGCGCCAGCAGCCAAGTGGTGGCGCAAGAGACCCAGTACTTC. Amino acid sequence: CASSQVVAQETQYF.

The V and J genes are TRBV2 and TRBJ1-4, with D hard to call. CDR3 length: 14 residues. Trimming removed 6 bases at V and 8 bases at J, with 16 bases between. The germline V gene has CDR1 SNHLY and CDR2 FYNNEI. Written as DNA, the CDR3 is TGTGCCAGCAGCCTAAAGGAGTGGGAGGAAAAACTGTTTTTT. Translation: CASSLKEWEEKLFF.

With regard to this clonotype: Being one base from a much bigger clone, this may be a read error. The rearrangement links TRBV7-9 to TRBJ2-1; TRBD2 agrees at 7 bases. The CDR3 length is 16 residues. Germline assignment: CDR1 SEHNR and CDR2 FQNEAQ (reference sequence). With 10 bases clipped from V and 5 bases from J, the junction kept 17 bases outside the gene matches. CDR3 region: CANRPLATDTDNEQFF. The CDR3 DNA sequence: TGTGCCAACAGGCCACTAGCGACGGATACCGACAATGAGCAGTTCTTC.

Only a few counts were recorded for this clonotype. This chain links TRBV6-5 with TRBJ2-2, with D possibly matching TRBD2 (6 bases). Germline loops: CDR1 MNHEY, CDR2 SVGAGI. The CDR3 loop spans 12 amino acids. The V end was cut by 6 bases, the J end by 7 bases, with 9 bases between. CDR3 DNA sequence: TGTGCCAGCAGGGGGGGAATCGGGGAGCTGTTTTTT. Amino acids: CASRGGIGELFF.

This clonotype has more than one count but fewer than ten. The chain joins TRBV7-9 to TRBJ1-5, with D unclear. CDR3 length: 12 amino acids. Germline CDR1 reads SEHNR; CDR2 reads FQNEAQ (reference sequence). Trimming removed 1 base from V and 9 bases from J, with 7 bases in between. The CDR3, as DNA: TGTGCCAGCAGCTTAGGGTATAGGCCCCAGCATTTT. This sequence encodes CASSLGYRPQHF.

The chain has TRBV25-1 and TRBJ2-7; D is uncertain. The CDR3 contains 15 residues. The germline V and J ends were trimmed by 1 base and 0 bases, with 10 bases remaining between them. From germline, CDR1 is MGHDK and CDR2 SYGVNS. This chain's CDR3 is CASSEFRSGSYEQYF. CDR3 bases: TGTGCCAGCAGTGAATTCCGCTCGGGCTCCTACGAGCAGTACTTC.

This rearrangement joins TRBV5-1 to TRBJ1-1; weak D call: TRBD1 (6 bases). The CDR3 spans 15 residues. Per germline, CDR1 SGHRS and CDR2 YFSETQ. V lost 2 bases and J 0 bases, leaving 11 bases between the germline ends. CDR3 DNA sequence: TGCGCCAGCAGCTTCTTAGGGGGAGTGAACACTGAAGCTTTCTTT. It translates to CASSFLGGVNTEAFF.

This clonotype has ten or more counts. In nucleotides, the CDR3 is TGTGCCAGCAGCTTAGCTCCTTCCCCGCCCGGGACACCGAACACCGGGGAGCTGTTTTTT. Amino acid sequence: CASSLAPSPPGTPNTGELFF. The chain has TRBV7-2 and TRBJ2-2, with D possibly being TRBD1 (6 bases). The CDR3 has 20 amino acids. The germline V gene has CDR1 SGHTA and CDR2 FQGNSA. The V end was cut by 0 bases, the J end by 0 bases, with 20 bases between. Drawing the rest from reference TRBV7-2 and TRBJ2-2, the complete variable domain is GAGVSQSPSNKVTEKGKDVELRCDPISGHTALYWYRQSLGQGLEFLIYFQGNSAPDKSGLPSDRFSAERTGGSVSTLTIQRTQQEDSAVYLCASSLAPSPPGTPNTGELFFGEGSRLTVL.

This clonotype was observed many times. V gene TRBV18 combines with J gene TRBJ1-1; possibly TRBD1 for D (5 bases). The CDR3 covers 13 residues. Trimming removed 5 bases from V and 1 base from J, with 8 bases in between. The germline CDR1 and CDR2 sequences are KGHSH and LQKENI. CDR3 amino acids: CASSLQANTEAFF. CDR3 coding DNA: TGTGCCAGCTCATTACAGGCGAACACTGAAGCTTTCTTT. The entire variable domain, with the rest obtained from reference TRBV18 and TRBJ1-1, is as follows: NAGVMQNPRHLVRRRGQEARLRCSPMKGHSHVYWYRQLPEEGLKFMVYLQKENIIDESGMPKERFSAEFPKEGPSILRIQQVVRGDSAAYFCASSLQANTEAFFGQGTRLTVV.

There are many counts of this clonotype. The rearrangement links TRBV18 to TRBJ2-2; unclear D gene. Germline V gene data show CDR1 as KGHSH and CDR2 as LQKENI. Trimming took off 4 bases at V and 6 bases at J, with 12 bases between the two ends. The CDR3 totals 14 residues. DNA of the CDR3: TGTGCCAGCTCACAGTCCCAGGTGGCCGGGGAGCTGTTTTTT. Its translation: CASSQSQVAGELFF. The variable domain in full, completed from reference TRBV18 and TRBJ2-2, reads NAGVMQNPRHLVRRRGQEARLRCSPMKGHSHVYWYRQLPEEGLKFMVYLQKENIIDESGMPKERFSAEFPKEGPSILRIQQVVRGDSAAYFCASSQSQVAGELFFGEGSRLTVL.

This clonotype was detected a few times. V usage is TRBV7-9 and J usage is TRBJ2-1; TRBD1 agrees at 9 bases. Unmatched junction bases numbered 5, after V lost 5 bases and J lost 3 bases. There are 15 residues in the CDR3. Germline CDR1 reads SEHNR; CDR2 reads FQNEAQ (reference sequence). CDR3 loop: CASSEEDRGYNEQFF. CDR3 DNA: TGTGCCAGCAGCGAGGAGGACAGGGGCTACAATGAGCAGTTCTTC.

V gene TRBV3-1 combines with J gene TRBJ2-5, with TRBD1 as a possible D gene (5 bases). The V gene lost 4 bases and the J gene lost 3 bases, with 9 bases spanning the gap. Germline V CDR1 and CDR2: LGHDT, YNNKEL (reference sequence). CDR3 size: 13 residues. CDR3 in DNA: TGTGCCAGCAGCCCACCCAGGGAAGAGACCCAGTACTTC. It codes for CASSPPREETQYF.

This clonotype was seen ten or more times. CDR3 loop: CASSLGRRSMEQFF. Here the CDR3 DNA reads TGCGCCAGCAGCTTGGGTCGGCGGTCTATGGAGCAGTTCTTC. The genes are TRBV5-1 and TRBJ2-1; no firm D call. Germline V gives CDR1 SGHRS, CDR2 YFSETQ. This CDR3 is 14 amino acids long. The ends were cut back, 0 bases at V and 10 bases at J, with 14 bases in the middle.

The chain recombines TRBV9 with TRBJ2-2, with D unresolved. CDR3 size: 15 residues. V was trimmed by 0 bases and J by 2 bases, leaving 8 bases between them. Per the germline V gene, CDR1 is SGDLS and CDR2 is YYNGEE. CDR3 amino acids: CASSVAYPNTGELFF. The CDR3 nucleotides are TGTGCCAGCAGCGTAGCCTATCCAAACACCGGGGAGCTGTTTTTT.

The table lists this clonotype with a few counts. The chain recombines TRBV12-3 or TRBV12-4 with TRBJ1-2; D unclear. This CDR3 comprises 12 residues. Trimming stripped 6 bases from V and 8 bases from J, with 13 bases between. CDR3 DNA: TGTGCCAGCAGCCTAGAGGTCGGAGGCTACACCTTC. This sequence encodes CASSLEVGGYTF.

The chain joins TRBV12-3 or TRBV12-4 to TRBJ2-5, with no clear D. CDR3 size: 14 residues. The ends were cut back, 3 bases at V and 7 bases at J, with 15 bases in the middle. CDR3 DNA: TGTGCCAGCAGTTTTCTGGGGTCAAGTAGGACCCAGTACTTC. Translation: CASSFLGSSRTQYF.

This rearrangement joins TRBV25-1 to TRBJ1-3; tentative D call: TRBD1 (5 bases). This CDR3 is built from 13 residues. V was cut by 4 bases and J by 8 bases, with 12 bases left in between. CDR1 is MGHDK, CDR2 SYGVNS, per germline. This CDR3 is CASSVLLGDTIYF. In DNA form, the CDR3 reads TGTGCCAGCAGTGTTCTGTTGGGGGACACCATATATTTT.

Here the CDR3 reads CASSLQSGKVTGEQFF. CDR3 sequence (DNA): TGTGCCAGCAGCTTACAGTCAGGGAAGGTTACGGGCGAGCAGTTCTTC. This chain connects TRBV7-8 to TRBJ2-1; D is perhaps TRBD1 (5 bases). V was trimmed by 2 bases and J by 10 bases, leaving 21 bases between them. This CDR3 contains 16 residues. Per germline, CDR1 SGHVS and CDR2 FQNEAQ.

This clonotype was counted only a few times. This sequence joins TRBV24-1 and TRBJ2-1; the D gene could be TRBD1 or TRBD2 (5 bases each). Trimming removed 4 bases at V and 8 bases at J, with 20 bases between. This CDR3 has 16 amino acids. From germline, CDR1 is KGHDR and CDR2 SFDVKD. CDR3 DNA sequence: TGTGCCACCAGTGACGACTACTCCGGACATCTGGATGAGCAGTTCTTC. It is translated as CATSDDYSGHLDEQFF.

This clonotype was found a few times. The chain combines TRBV7-8 with TRBJ2-2; TRBD2 matches 10 bases. The junction had 4 bases not matched to a gene; V was cut back by 5 bases and J by 4 bases. The CDR3 extends over 15 amino acids. Germline lookup yields CDR1 SGHVS and CDR2 FQNEAQ. In DNA form, the CDR3 reads TGTGCCAGCAGCCCTAGCGGGGGAACCACCGGGGAGCTGTTTTTT. Its translation is CASSPSGGTTGELFF.

This clonotype was found many times. This chain links TRBV5-4 with TRBJ2-5; possibly TRBD2 for D (5 bases). The germline V and J ends were trimmed by 4 bases and 5 bases, with 18 bases remaining between them. CDR1 is SGHNT and CDR2 is YYREEE in the germline V gene (reference sequence). The CDR3 is made up of 15 amino acids. The CDR3 nucleotides are TGTGCCAGCAGCCCTCAGGTGGGGAGCTCGGAGACCCAGTACTTC. This sequence encodes CASSPQVGSSETQYF.

This clonotype was seen a few times. The J gene is TRBJ1-1, the V gene TRBV7-6, with 10 bases aligning to TRBD1. From germline, CDR1 is SGHVS and CDR2 FNYEAQ. This CDR3 contains 15 residues. The trim removed 2 bases at V and 5 bases at J, leaving 5 bases unmatched. CDR3 DNA sequence: TGTGCCAGCAGCTTAAGAGGACAGGGGGATACTGAAGCTTTCTTT. It is translated as CASSLRGQGDTEAFF.

This clonotype was recorded many times. The gene calls are TRBV5-6 and TRBJ2-1, with a weak D call TRBD2 (6 bases). The germline V gene encodes CDR1 SGHDT and CDR2 YYEEEE. This CDR3 is 15 amino acids long. V gave up 1 base and J gave up 1 base, with 9 bases separating them. The CDR3 DNA reads as TGTGCCAGCAGCTTGAAGGGGACTTCCTACAATGAGCAGTTCTTC. Its protein product is CASSLKGTSYNEQFF. Based on the CDR3 plus reference TRBV5-6 and TRBJ2-1, the full variable domain is DAGVTQSPTHLIKTRGQQVTLRCSPKSGHDTVSWYQQALGQGPQFIFQYYEEEERQRGNFPDRFSGHQFPNYSSELNVNALLLGDSALYLCASSLKGTSYNEQFFGPGTRLTVL.

This clonotype was detected only a few times. V gene TRBV2 combines with J gene TRBJ1-4; D is undetermined. The germline V gene encodes CDR1 SNHLY and CDR2 FYNNEI. Trimming removed 6 bases from V and 7 bases from J, with 9 bases in between. The CDR3 length is 12 residues. CDR3 loop: CASSPRPEKLFF. The CDR3 coding sequence is TGTGCCAGCAGCCCTAGACCTGAAAAACTGTTTTTT.